The sample holds a few counts of the clone carrying this T cell receptor beta chain. Each CDR3 protein gets one entry after TCRdb re-called the 5' RACE reads with MiXCR. The sample carries 250,000 to 350,000 distinct CDR3 sequences, about 8.1% recorded once. The V segment lost 8 bases and the J segment 5 bases; nucleotides outside the gene matches: 7. The CDR3 totals 13 residues. In germline, CDR1 is MNHNS, CDR2 SASEGT. The data originate from a study of identical twins. Separately, the same data were catalogued under a study of yellow fever vaccine responses in identical twins.

The sample was memory (CD45RO+) T cells sorted from blood. The TCR sequence derives from a woman in her late teens or twenties in good health. The chain combines TRBV6-1 with TRBJ2-5; TRBD1 aligns across 8 bases. In DNA form, the CDR3 reads TGTGCCAGCTCAGGGGGCATTTGGGAGACCCAGTACTTC. Encoded protein: CASSGGIWETQYF.